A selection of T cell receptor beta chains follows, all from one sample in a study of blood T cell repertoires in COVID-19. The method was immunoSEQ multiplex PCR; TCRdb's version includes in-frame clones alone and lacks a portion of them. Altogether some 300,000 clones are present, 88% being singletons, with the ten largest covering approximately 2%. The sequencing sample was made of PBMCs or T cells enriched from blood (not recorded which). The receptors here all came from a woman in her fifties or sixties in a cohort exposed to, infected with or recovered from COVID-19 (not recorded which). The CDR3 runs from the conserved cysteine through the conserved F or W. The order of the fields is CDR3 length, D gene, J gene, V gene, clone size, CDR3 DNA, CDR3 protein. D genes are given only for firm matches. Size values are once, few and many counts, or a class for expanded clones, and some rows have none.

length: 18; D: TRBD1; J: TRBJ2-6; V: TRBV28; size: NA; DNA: TGTGCCAGCAGTCACCTGAGGGACAGACTCTCTGGGGCCAACGTCCTGACTTTC; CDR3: CASSHLRDRLSGANVLTF
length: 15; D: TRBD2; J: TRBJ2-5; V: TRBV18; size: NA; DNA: TGTGCCAGCTCACCTAAACTAGCGGTCCAAGAGACCCAGTACTTC; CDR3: CASSPKLAVQETQYF
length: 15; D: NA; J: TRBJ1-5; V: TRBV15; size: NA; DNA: TGTGCCACCAGCAGAGATTCAACAGAAGATCAGCCCCAGCATTTT; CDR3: CATSRDSTEDQPQHF
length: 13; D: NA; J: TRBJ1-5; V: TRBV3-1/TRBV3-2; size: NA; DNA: TGTGCCAGCAGCCAAGTTAGCGGTCAGCCCCAGCATTTT; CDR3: CASSQVSGQPQHF
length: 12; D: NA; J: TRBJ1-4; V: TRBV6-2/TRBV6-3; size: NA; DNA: TGTGCCAGCAGTCAGTCGCCGGGAAAACTGTTTTTT; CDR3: CASSQSPGKLFF
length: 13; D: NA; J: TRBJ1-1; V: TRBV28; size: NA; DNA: TGTGCCAGCAGGGTCGGACAGAACACTGAAGCTTTCTTT; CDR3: CASRVGQNTEAFF
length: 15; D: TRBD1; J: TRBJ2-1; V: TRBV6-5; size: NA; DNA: TGTGCCAGCAGGATAGGACAGGGCCCCTACAATGAGCAGTTCTTC; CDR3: CASRIGQGPYNEQFF
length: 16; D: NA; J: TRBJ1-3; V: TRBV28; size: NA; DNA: TGTGCCAGCAGTTTATTCGGGGGGAGCTCTGGAAACACCATATATTTT; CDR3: CASSLFGGSSGNTIYF
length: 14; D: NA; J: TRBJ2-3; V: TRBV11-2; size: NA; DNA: TGTGCCAGCAGCAGGACTCCTGTAACAGATACGCAGTATTTT; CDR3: CASSRTPVTDTQYF
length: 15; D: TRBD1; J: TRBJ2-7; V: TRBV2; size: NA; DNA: TGTGCCAGCAGACCTCGAACAACAGGGGCCGGCGAGCAGTACTTC; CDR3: CASRPRTTGAGEQYF
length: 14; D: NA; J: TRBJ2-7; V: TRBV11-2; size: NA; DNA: TGTGCCAGCAGCAGCCGGGACTCGTACTACGAGCAGTACTTC; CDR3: CASSSRDSYYEQYF
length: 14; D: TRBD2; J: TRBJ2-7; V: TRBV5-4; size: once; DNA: TGTGCCAGCAGCTTGGCTAGCGGGGGGGCAGAGCAGTACTTC; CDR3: CASSLASGGAEQYF
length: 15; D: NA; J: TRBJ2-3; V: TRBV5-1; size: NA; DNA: TGCGCCAGCAGCTTTACAGGCGGGGTTGGGGATACGCAGTATTTT; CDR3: CASSFTGGVGDTQYF
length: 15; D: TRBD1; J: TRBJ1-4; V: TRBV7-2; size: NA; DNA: TGTGCCAGCAGCAGGGGGCAGGACGCTAATGAAAAACTGTTTTTT; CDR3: CASSRGQDANEKLFF
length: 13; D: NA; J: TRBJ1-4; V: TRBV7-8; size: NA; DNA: TGTGCCAGCAGCTTAGACGGGGTTGAAAAACTGTTTTTT; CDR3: CASSLDGVEKLFF
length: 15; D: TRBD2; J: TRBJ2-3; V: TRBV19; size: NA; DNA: TGTGCCAGTAGTACCTCGGGACTAGCGAGGGATACGCAGTATTTT; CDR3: CASSTSGLARDTQYF
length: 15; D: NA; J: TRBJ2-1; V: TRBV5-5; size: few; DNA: TGTGCCAGCAGCTTGGTGGTGGGAGTACTCAATGAGCAGTTCTTC; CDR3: CASSLVVGVLNEQFF
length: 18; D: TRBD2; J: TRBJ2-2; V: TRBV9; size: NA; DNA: TGTGCCAGCAGCTCGTCGAGGAGGGAGGGCCTAGACACCGGGGAGCTGTTTTTT; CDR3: CASSSSRREGLDTGELFF
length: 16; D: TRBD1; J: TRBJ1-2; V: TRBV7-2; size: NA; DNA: TGTGCCAGCAGCTTAGTCGGGACAGGTCCTCATGATGGCTACACCTTC; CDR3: CASSLVGTGPHDGYTF
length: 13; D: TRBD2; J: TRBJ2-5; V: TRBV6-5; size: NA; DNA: TGTGCCGCCGGCGTGGGACTACAAGAGACCCAGTACTTC; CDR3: CAAGVGLQETQYF
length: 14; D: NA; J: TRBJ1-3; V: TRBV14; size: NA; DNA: TGTGCCAGCAGCCCCCCGGGGGGCGGAAACACCATATATTTT; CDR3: CASSPPGGGNTIYF
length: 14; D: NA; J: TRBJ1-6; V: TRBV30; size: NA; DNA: TGTGCCTGGAGCGGAGGGCCTTATAATTCACCCCTCCACTTT; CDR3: CAWSGGPYNSPLHF
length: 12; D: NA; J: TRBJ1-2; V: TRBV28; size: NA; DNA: TGTGCCAGCAGTTTAAGGGGAAAGGGCTACACCTTC; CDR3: CASSLRGKGYTF
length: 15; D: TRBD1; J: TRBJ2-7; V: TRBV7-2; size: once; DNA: TGTGCCAGCAGCCCCAGGACAGGAGTCCCCTACGAGCAGTACTTC; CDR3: CASSPRTGVPYEQYF
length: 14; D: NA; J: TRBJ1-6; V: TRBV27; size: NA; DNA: TGTGCCAGCAGTTCCAGCTCCTATAATTCACCCCTCCACTTT; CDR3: CASSSSSYNSPLHF
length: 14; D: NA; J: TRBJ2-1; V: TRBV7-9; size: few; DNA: TGTGCCAGCAGCTTAGCGGGAGTCGGGAATGAGCAGTTCTTC; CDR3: CASSLAGVGNEQFF
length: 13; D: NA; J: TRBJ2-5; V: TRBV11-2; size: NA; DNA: TGTGCCAGCAGCTTAGGGGCTGGGGAGACCCAGTACTTC; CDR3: CASSLGAGETQYF
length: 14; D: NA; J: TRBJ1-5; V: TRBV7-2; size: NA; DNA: TGTGCCAGCAGCCGCTACGGGGGGAATCAGCCCCAGCATTTT; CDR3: CASSRYGGNQPQHF
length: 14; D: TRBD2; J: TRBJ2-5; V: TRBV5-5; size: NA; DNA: TGTGCCAGCAGCTTGTTTAGCGGGCGGGAGACCCAGTACTTC; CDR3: CASSLFSGRETQYF
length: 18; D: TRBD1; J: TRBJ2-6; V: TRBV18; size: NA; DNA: TGTGCCAGCTCACCAAGACAGGGGGAGGGCTCTGGGGCCAACGTCCTGACTTTC; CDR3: CASSPRQGEGSGANVLTF
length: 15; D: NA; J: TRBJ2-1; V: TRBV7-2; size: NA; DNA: TGTGCCAGCAGCTTGACGGGTACAGGCTACAATGAGCAGTTCTTC; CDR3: CASSLTGTGYNEQFF
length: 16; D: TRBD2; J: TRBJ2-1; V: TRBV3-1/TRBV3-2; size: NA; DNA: TGTGCCAGCAGCCAACGGGGACTAGCGGGGCCCAATGAGCAGTTCTTC; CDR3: CASSQRGLAGPNEQFF
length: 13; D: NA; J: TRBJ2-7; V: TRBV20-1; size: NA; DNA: TGCAGTGCTAGTGACGACTACTCCTACGAGCAGTACTTC; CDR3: CSASDDYSYEQYF
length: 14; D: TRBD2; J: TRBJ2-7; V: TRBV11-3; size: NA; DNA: TGTGCCAGCAGCTTAGATGGGGGAGGGGACGAGCAGTACTTC; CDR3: CASSLDGGGDEQYF
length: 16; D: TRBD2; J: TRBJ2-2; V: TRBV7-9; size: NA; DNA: TGTGCCAGCAGCCCGTTTAGCGGGGGCAACACCGGGGAGCTGTTTTTT; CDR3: CASSPFSGGNTGELFF
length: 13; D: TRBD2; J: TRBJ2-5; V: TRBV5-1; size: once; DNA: TGCGCCAGCACGGGAGGGTACGGAGAGACCCAGTACTTC; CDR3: CASTGGYGETQYF
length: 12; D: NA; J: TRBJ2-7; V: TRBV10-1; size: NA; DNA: TGCGCCAGCAGTGGGGCCCCCAACGAGCAGTACTTC; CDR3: CASSGAPNEQYF
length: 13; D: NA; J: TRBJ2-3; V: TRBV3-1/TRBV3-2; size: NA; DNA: TGTGCCAGCAGCCAAAAGGGGGCAGATACGCAGTATTTT; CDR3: CASSQKGADTQYF
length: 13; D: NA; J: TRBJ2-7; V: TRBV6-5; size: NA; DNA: TGTGCCAGCAGGGAGGACGGGGTCTACGAGCAGTACTTC; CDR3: CASREDGVYEQYF
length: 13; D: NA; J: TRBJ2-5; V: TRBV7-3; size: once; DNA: TGTGCCAGGGGCGGGGTGCAACCGGAGACCCAGTACTTC; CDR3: CARGGVQPETQYF
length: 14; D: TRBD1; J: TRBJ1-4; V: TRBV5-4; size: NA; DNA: TGTGCCAGCAGCAAGGACAGGGAGGGTGAAAAACTGTTTTTT; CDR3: CASSKDREGEKLFF
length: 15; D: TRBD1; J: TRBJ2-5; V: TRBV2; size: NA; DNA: TGTGCCAGCAGGCCCCAGGGGGCAAACGGGGAGACCCAGTACTTC; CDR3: CASRPQGANGETQYF
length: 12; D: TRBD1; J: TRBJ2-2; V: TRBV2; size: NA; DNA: TGTGCCAGCCGACAGGGACCCGGGGAGCTGTTTTTT; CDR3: CASRQGPGELFF
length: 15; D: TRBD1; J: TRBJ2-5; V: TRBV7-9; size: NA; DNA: TGTGCCAGCAGCTTAGGGGACAGGGGCCAAGAGACCCAGTACTTC; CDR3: CASSLGDRGQETQYF
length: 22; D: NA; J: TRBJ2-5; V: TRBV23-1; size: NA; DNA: TGCGCCAGCACTACGCCCGTCGGGGGAGGGGACACCGGCGCCACAAGAAAGAAGACCCAGTACTTC; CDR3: CASTTPVGGGDTGATRKKTQYF